This TCR beta chain was documented in a study of blood T cells in healthy people across ages (dated by TCRdb to the mid-2010s). Looking at the study overall: In model experiments, template switching captured roughly one uniquely barcoded TCR beta cDNA molecule for every two T cells. Age-related changes in TCR beta repertoire diversity were measured in the study by deep sequencing normalized with unique cDNA molecular identifiers. The donors were split into four age groups: young (average 16 years), middle-aged (nearly 40), aged (roughly 68) and long-lived (about 82). To avoid experimental bias, donors of different ages were distributed randomly across sequencing lanes. For two donors (one aged 18 to 30 and one aged 80 or older), the study analyzed two additional independent replicas of 1 million unique cDNA reads from the same blood draw. General conclusions and limits of the study: Estimates of total diversity based on one million sequenced T cells were regarded as lower bounds and as underestimates. There was a strong correlation between observed TCR beta diversity and the percentage of naive T cells measured by flow cytometry. Observed TCR beta diversity per million T cells fell roughly linearly with age, and a significant reduction was already apparent by age roughly 41. Because the CMV infection status of the donors was unknown, age-related changes in expanded clonotypes may potentially have been confounded. Because profiling used bulk unsorted PBMCs, naive and antigen-experienced compartments could not be compared conclusively. The long-lived group showed more naive CD4+ T cells, fewer expanded clones and increased TCR diversity than the aged group, suggesting age selection.

Library preparation was by 5' RACE. TCRdb records Illumina HiSeq 2500 as the sequencer. A second PCR of 7 to 11 cycles was performed with a sample-barcoded 5' primer and a J-beta primer mix. A unique molecular identifier was introduced onto each TCR beta cDNA molecule by a template-switch 5' adaptor carrying 12 random nucleotides. Each sample yielded at least 3 million CDR3-containing paired-end reads. First-strand cDNA was synthesized from all RNA with the Mint cDNA synthesis kit, primed by a TRBC-specific oligonucleotide. Following uracil-DNA glycosylase treatment, a first 18-cycle PCR with universal primers M1SS and BC2_uni_R was performed on all cDNA. From the authors' description of their analysis: Each sample was normalized by randomly selecting 1 million high-quality reads, each carrying a distinct molecular identifier. Reads sharing molecular identifiers were discarded rather than binned into consensus sequences. MiTCR, run with a Q25 quality threshold and the strictest error-elimination algorithm, handled CDR3 identification, clonotype clustering and error correction. A nonparametric unseen species model using Euler transformation provided a lower-bound estimate of total TCR beta diversity. The public reads were reprocessed in TCRdb via fastp at Q25 and MiXCR, keeping in-frame beta chains. Each entry merges the rows of one CDR3 protein and shows their most common DNA and genes. The V and J calls, along with clone size, are taken from TCRdb and not from the paper's own processing. In all, the sample holds roughly 2 million distinct CDR3 sequences, and 49% of those were seen once. The ten most abundant clones make up around 2.1% of the sample.

The junction shows trimming of 10 bases on V and 3 bases on J, plus 7 bases between the germline ends. Including cysteine and phenylalanine, the CDR3 has 11 amino acids. CDR3 DNA only is kept here, 33 bases in frame from base 1. For CDR1 and CDR2, the germline V gene (reference sequence) lists MNHEY and SMNVEV. The donors were roughly 40 Caucasian individuals from Russia, aged roughly 6 to 90 years, who were systemically healthy. Each donor gave approximately 9.3 milliliters of peripheral blood, collected into EDTA-treated Vacutainer tubes. Ficoll-Paque density-gradient centrifugation was used to isolate PBMCs, with at least 7 million per sample. Total RNA, at least 6 micrograms per sample, was extracted from PBMCs with Trizol reagent. For every donor, an aliquot of PBMCs went through flow cytometry to measure the percentages of naive CD45RAhigh/CD27high T cells. This clonotype appeared a few times. Its cognate antigen has yet to be identified. One base away there is no much larger clone; base qualities are not given.

The rearranged chain carries TRBV27 and TRBJ2-1; perhaps TRBD2 is the D gene, with 5 bases matching. This receptor was taken from a woman in her 40s in good health. The sequenced sample consisted of blood. The CDR3 protein: CATRDYNEQFF. In nucleotides, the sequence is TGTGCCACCCGGGACTACAATGAGCAGTTCTTC.